These 5 T cell receptor beta chains originate from one sample sequenced in a study of blood T cell repertoires in COVID-19. The data were produced by immunoSEQ multiplex PCR, yet TCRdb's version contains in-frame clones alone and is incomplete. The table has some 80,000 clones, roughly four fifths seen once; the top ten hold approximately 33%. The specimen was peripheral blood. These receptors all stem from an older woman with acute or convalescent COVID-19.

This chain uses TRBV9 with TRBJ2-1, with TRBD2 matching 11 bases. CDR3 length equals 16 residues. Trimming removed 0 bases from V and 4 bases from J; junction bases left unmatched: 3. In germline, CDR1 is SGDLS, CDR2 YYNGEE. CDR3: CASSVGGTSGYNEQFF. The CDR3 DNA follows: TGTGCCAGCAGCGTAGGAGGGACTAGCGGTTACAATGAGCAGTTCTTC.

The chain couples TRBV4-1 to TRBJ2-7; TRBD2 matches at 7 bases. J was trimmed by 4 bases and V by 1 base; bases with no gene match: 7. This CDR3 contains 15 residues. Germline values: CDR1 MGHRA, CDR2 YSYEKL. CDR3: CASSQGGGPPYEQYF. The CDR3 nucleotides are TGCGCCAGCAGCCAAGGGGGAGGGCCACCTTACGAGCAGTACTTC.

The count of this clone is one. The V gene is TRBV6-6, the J gene TRBJ2-5, with TRBD1 matching 10 bases. Trimming cost V 6 bases and J 5 bases; bases outside gene matches: 9. The CDR3 is 15 residues long. The V gene's germline CDR1 is MNHNY and CDR2 SVGAGI (reference sequence). The CDR3 DNA reads as TGTGCCAGCAGAACCATGACAGGGGGCTTGGAGACCCAGTACTTC. It specifies CASRTMTGGLETQYF.

The rearrangement uses TRBV6-4 and TRBJ2-3; tentatively, D is TRBD1 (5 bases). V was trimmed by 2 bases and J by 1 base, leaving 7 bases between them. The CDR3 consists of 14 residues. Per germline, CDR1 MRHNA and CDR2 SNTAGT. The CDR3 sequence is CASSDMGRTDTQYF. In DNA, the CDR3 is TGTGCCAGCAGTGACATGGGGCGCACAGATACGCAGTATTTT.

The rearrangement links TRBV24-1 to TRBJ2-1; 8 nucleotides align to TRBD1. This CDR3 has 14 residues. J lost 4 bases, V lost 5 bases, and 3 bases had no gene match. CDR1 is KGHDR and CDR2 is SFDVKD in the germline V gene. The CDR3 sequence: CATSGTGFYNEQFF. CDR3 nucleotides: TGTGCCACCAGTGGGACAGGGTTTTACAATGAGCAGTTCTTC.